The 29 T cell receptor beta chains below all came from one sample that was sequenced in a study of cytotoxic CD8 clonotypes in ibrutinib-treated CLL (dated by TCRdb to the early 2020s). The method behind the library was the immunoSEQ multiplex PCR assay. TCRdb's version of the immuneACCESS table is confined to in-frame rearrangements and falls short of the full clone set. An unresolved V gene accounts for under half of the shortfall where checked; the remainder is of unknown origin. This sample comprises around 130,000 clones, approximately 80% of them detected only once. The leading ten clones occupy roughly 3.1% of the sample. In the paper's terms, the time point label means: around 2 years on ibrutinib. Sequenced here: PBMCs, sampled after 24 months of ibrutinib treatment. These receptors all come from a human donor with chronic lymphocytic leukemia.

Points on this clone: This sample also contains other DNA sequences that code for the same CDR3. The chain carries TRBV9 and TRBJ2-5; perhaps TRBD1 as D (6 bases). V was trimmed by 2 bases and J by 5 bases, leaving 10 bases between them. The CDR3 spans 13 residues. Germline CDR1 is SGDLS and CDR2 is YYNGEE. The CDR3 sequence is CASSVQGWETQYF. CDR3 in DNA: TGTGCCAGCAGCGTCCAGGGGTGGGAGACCCAGTACTTC.

V and J are TRBV19 and TRBJ1-3, with D unresolved. The V end lost 3 bases, the J end lost 0 bases, and 12 bases lay between the germline ends. The CDR3 length is 16 residues. The germline gives CDR1 LNHDA, CDR2 SQIVND (reference sequence). The CDR3 spells CASSILGGNSGNTIYF. The CDR3, as DNA: TGTGCCAGTAGTATCTTGGGCGGAAACTCTGGAAACACCATATATTTT.

The chain recombines TRBV15 with TRBJ2-2; D is unresolved. Deletions cut 0 bases from V and 8 bases from J, with 10 bases between. This CDR3 comprises 14 residues. Germline loops: CDR1 LNHNV, CDR2 YYDKDF (reference sequence). CDR3: CATSRDNGLGELFF. The CDR3 DNA is TGTGCCACCAGCAGAGATAATGGGTTGGGGGAGCTGTTTTTT.

Note on this clone: At one boundary the junction diverges from the germline segment, which might be a read error. The chain couples TRBV7-9 to TRBJ2-3; 9 nucleotides line up with TRBD2. The V gene's germline CDR1 is SEHNR and CDR2 FQNEAQ (reference sequence). The CDR3 sequence is 15 residues long. CDR3 sequence (DNA): TGTGCCAGCAGCTTGGCGGGGGGGCGTACAGGTACGCAGTATTTT. Translating gives CASSLAGGRTGTQYF.

The chain couples TRBV28 to TRBJ1-6; D remains ambiguous. Trimming cost V 8 bases and J 9 bases, with 17 bases left between them. CDR3 length: 14 residues. Germline lookup yields CDR1 MDHEN and CDR2 SYDVKM. Here the CDR3 reads CASLVGSRSSPLHF. DNA of the CDR3: TGTGCCAGCCTAGTGGGCTCCCGAAGTTCACCCCTCCACTTT.

The V gene is TRBV6-1, the J gene TRBJ2-2; D is perhaps TRBD2 (5 bases). This CDR3 comprises 15 residues. Germline-derived CDR1 and CDR2 are MNHNS and SASEGT. V shed 5 bases and J shed 0 bases, with 10 bases lying between them. The chain's CDR3 is CASSRTGTNTGELFF. Written as DNA, the CDR3 is TGTGCCAGCAGTCGGACGGGGACGAACACCGGGGAGCTGTTTTTT.

This chain connects TRBV11-2 to TRBJ2-7; D perhaps matches TRBD1 (6 bases). The V and J ends lost 7 bases and 0 bases respectively, with 13 bases between them. The germline V gene has CDR1 SGHAT and CDR2 FQNNGV. This CDR3 is 14 amino acids long. The CDR3: CASTPGTSSYEQYF. The CDR3, as DNA: TGTGCCAGCACCCCGGGGACAAGCTCCTACGAGCAGTACTTC.

The J gene is TRBJ2-5, the V gene TRBV5-1, with D possibly being TRBD2 (6 bases). Germline CDR1 and CDR2: SGHRS and YFSETQ. The CDR3 totals 15 residues. Trimming left V 2 bases short and J 7 bases short, with 18 bases between. The CDR3 loop is CASSFGGTGGGTQYF. CDR3 sequence (DNA): TGCGCCAGCAGCTTTGGGGGGACCGGAGGTGGGACCCAGTACTTC.

This clone was detected once. J is TRBJ2-7 and V is TRBV10-3; the match to TRBD2 covers 9 bases. Germline lookup yields CDR1 ENHRY and CDR2 SYGVKD. J was trimmed by 9 bases and V by 8 bases; bases with no gene match: 11. CDR3 length: 13 residues. The DNA for the CDR3 is TGTGCCATCGTCGGAGCGGGGGGCCAAGGGCAGTACTTC. It specifies CAIVGAGGQGQYF.

This clone was seen a few times. The chain employs TRBV6-1 and TRBJ1-2; D is undetermined. V gave up 8 bases and J gave up 6 bases, with 22 bases separating them. The germline V gene encodes CDR1 MNHNS and CDR2 SASEGT. The CDR3 length is 15 residues. CDR3 residues: CASRRDPTTEDGYTF. Here the CDR3 DNA reads TGTGCCAGCCGGAGGGATCCAACGACCGAGGATGGCTACACCTTC.

The chain employs TRBV6-5 and TRBJ2-3, with D tentatively TRBD2 (7 bases). Per germline, CDR1 MNHEY and CDR2 SVGAGI. The CDR3 spans 15 residues. Deletions cut 4 bases from V and 1 base from J, with 12 bases between. The CDR3 DNA follows: TGTGCCAGCAGTTCACTAGGGGGGGGCACAGATACGCAGTATTTT. It encodes CASSSLGGGTDTQYF.

The J gene is TRBJ1-4, the V gene TRBV6-6; maybe TRBD1 (6 bases). The germline V gene has CDR1 MNHNY and CDR2 SVGAGI (reference sequence). Trimming took off 3 bases at V and 8 bases at J, with 16 bases between the two ends. This CDR3 contains 15 residues. The CDR3 sequence: CASSYRGQGREKLFF. In nucleotides, the CDR3 is TGTGCCAGCAGTTATCGGGGGCAGGGGCGCGAAAAACTGTTTTTT.

The CDR3, as DNA: TGTGCCAGTAGCGCCGCCAGCCAAGAGACCCAGTACTTC. Its protein product is CASSAASQETQYF. The rearrangement uses TRBV19 and TRBJ2-5; D is unclear. CDR1 and CDR2 from the germline V gene are LNHDA and SQIVND (reference sequence). The V end lost 6 bases, the J end lost 1 base, and 9 bases lay between the germline ends. CDR3 length: 13 amino acids.

The V gene is TRBV10-2, the J gene TRBJ2-7, with D possibly being TRBD1 (5 bases). Germline values: CDR1 WSHSY, CDR2 SAAADI. Trimming took 5 bases from V and 3 from J, leaving 11 bases between them. CDR3 length equals 13 residues. The CDR3, as DNA: TGCGCCAGCAGTTTAACAGGCCTCTACGAGCAGTACTTC. Encoded protein: CASSLTGLYEQYF.

This sequence joins TRBV9 and TRBJ1-1; D possibly corresponds to TRBD1 (5 bases). The length of the CDR3 is 16 residues. CDR1 and CDR2 from the germline V gene are SGDLS and YYNGEE. V was trimmed by 1 base and J by 5 bases, leaving 18 bases between them. The CDR3 loop is CASSVSLDILGTEAFF. The CDR3 nucleotides are TGTGCCAGCAGCGTATCTTTGGACATCCTGGGGACTGAAGCTTTCTTT. Using reference TRBV9 and TRBJ1-1 for the parts outside the CDR3, the full variable domain is DSGVTQTPKHLITATGQRVTLRCSPRSGDLSVYWYQQSLDQGLQFLIQYYNGEERAKGNILERFSAQQFPDLHSELNLSSLELGDSALYFCASSVSLDILGTEAFFGQGTRLTVV.

The J gene is TRBJ1-2, the V gene TRBV9; 9 bases are a match to TRBD1. Germline values: CDR1 SGDLS, CDR2 YYNGEE. With V trimmed by 4 bases and J by 7 bases, 8 bases remained unmatched. There are 14 residues in the CDR3. CDR3 in amino acids: CASSPDRGFGGYTF. The CDR3 DNA follows: TGTGCCAGCAGCCCCGACAGGGGGTTCGGTGGCTACACCTTC.

The chain employs TRBV7-9 and TRBJ1-2; 7 nucleotides line up with TRBD1. CDR1 is SEHNR and CDR2 is FQNEAQ in the germline V gene (reference sequence). V was pared by 4 bases and J by 0 bases, with 11 bases of the junction left unmatched. The CDR3 consists of 17 residues. This chain's CDR3 is CASSSGTVPIANYGYTF. The CDR3 bases are TGTGCCAGCAGCTCAGGGACAGTGCCAATAGCTAACTATGGCTACACCTTC. Drawing the rest from reference TRBV7-9 and TRBJ1-2, the complete variable domain is DTGVSQNPRHKITKRGQNVTFRCDPISEHNRLYWYRQTLGQGPEFLTYFQNEAQLEKSRLLSDRFSAERPKGSFSTLEIQRTEQGDSAMYLCASSSGTVPIANYGYTFGSGTRLTVV.

The V and J genes are TRBV11-1 and TRBJ1-5; TRBD1 is a possible D gene (5 bases). CDR1 and CDR2 (germline): SGHAT, FQDESV (reference sequence). V was clipped by 0 bases and J by 6 bases, with 21 bases between them. CDR3 length: 18 amino acids. CDR3 in DNA: TGTGCCAGCAGCTTAGCCGTCCGGGACGGACCCACCCCTCAGCCCCAGCATTTT. It encodes CASSLAVRDGPTPQPQHF.

The chain employs TRBV19 and TRBJ1-1; unclear D gene. Germline CDR1 LNHDA, CDR2 SQIVND (reference sequence). Trimming removed 6 bases from V and 4 bases from J, with 12 bases in between. There are 13 residues in the CDR3. The CDR3 protein is CASRFPGSTEAFF. The CDR3 coding sequence is TGTGCCAGTAGATTCCCGGGAAGCACTGAAGCTTTCTTT.

The CDR3 protein is CASSLPGDGRGRNGYTF. CDR3 nucleotide sequence: TGTGCCAGCAGCTTACCCGGGGACGGCAGGGGGCGAAATGGCTACACCTTC. V and J are TRBV7-2 and TRBJ1-2; 8 nucleotides match TRBD1. CDR1 and CDR2 from the germline V gene are SGHTA and FQGNSA. The CDR3 is 17 residues long. V was pared by 2 bases and J by 6 bases, with 14 bases of the junction left unmatched.

The CDR3 here is CASSASGTSGGLDTQYF. CDR3 DNA: TGTGCCAGCAGCGCCTCCGGGACTAGCGGGGGGTTAGATACGCAGTATTTT. The chain uses TRBV9 and TRBJ2-3; 15 positions match TRBD2. This CDR3 is 17 amino acids long. J was trimmed by 5 bases and V by 3 bases; bases with no gene match: 7. Germline loops: CDR1 SGDLS, CDR2 YYNGEE. The whole variable domain, filled in from reference TRBV9 and TRBJ2-3, reads DSGVTQTPKHLITATGQRVTLRCSPRSGDLSVYWYQQSLDQGLQFLIQYYNGEERAKGNILERFSAQQFPDLHSELNLSSLELGDSALYFCASSASGTSGGLDTQYFGPGTRLTVL.

The chain links TRBV28 to TRBJ1-5; D is ambiguous. This CDR3 has 17 residues. Trimming removed 6 bases at V and 2 bases at J, with 20 bases between. Looked up from germline, CDR1 is MDHEN and CDR2 is SYDVKM. The CDR3 here is CASRSIPGVLGNQPQHF. CDR3 coding DNA: TGTGCCAGCAGATCGATCCCTGGGGTTTTGGGCAATCAGCCCCAGCATTTT.

The gene calls are TRBV7-7 and TRBJ2-2; 7 bases line up with TRBD2. The length of the CDR3 is 13 residues. The germline CDR1 and CDR2 sequences are SSHAT and FNYEAQ (reference sequence). V lost 4 bases and J lost 7; bases outside the gene matches: 3. CDR3 sequence (DNA): TGTGCCAGCAGCTGGGAGGGGAGCGGGGAGCTGTTTTTT. It translates to CASSWEGSGELFF.

The chain combines TRBV20-1 with TRBJ1-1; no firm D call. The V end was cut by 6 bases, the J end by 4 bases, with 9 bases between. The CDR3 has 11 residues. Germline lookup yields CDR1 DFQATT and CDR2 SNEGSKA (reference sequence). The CDR3 loop reads CSARISTEAFF. CDR3 nucleotide sequence: TGCAGTGCACGGATTAGCACTGAAGCTTTCTTT.

This clone turned up a few times. The chain carries TRBV7-8 and TRBJ1-2, with a tentative D call TRBD1 (5 bases). Trimming cost V 2 bases and J 8 bases, with 15 bases left between them. Germline CDR1 and CDR2: SGHVS and FQNEAQ. CDR3 length: 14 residues. CDR3 DNA sequence: TGTGCCAGCAGCTTAAGAGGGCGGGGGGAAGGCTACACCTTC. Translation: CASSLRGRGEGYTF.

The CDR3 DNA is TGCGCCAGCAGCTCTACGGGGTACACTGAAGCTTTCTTT. It is translated as CASSSTGYTEAFF. The chain has TRBV5-1 and TRBJ1-1; the D is unclear. CDR1 and CDR2 (germline): SGHRS, YFSETQ. The CDR3 is 13 residues long. Trimming pared 3 bases from V and 3 bases from J, leaving 9 bases between.

This rearrangement joins TRBV15 to TRBJ2-1, with D unclear. The CDR3 loop spans 14 amino acids. With 3 bases removed from V and 0 bases from J, the gap between germline ends came to 6 bases. Germline V gene lookup returns CDR1 LNHNV and CDR2 YYDKDF (reference sequence). The CDR3, as DNA: TGTGCCACCAGCAGTGGACCCTCCTACAATGAGCAGTTCTTC. Amino acid sequence: CATSSGPSYNEQFF.

This chain connects TRBV7-2 to TRBJ2-3; weak D call: TRBD2 (6 bases). Trimming took off 5 bases at V and 0 bases at J, with 15 bases between the two ends. Germline lookup yields CDR1 SGHTA and CDR2 FQGNSA. This CDR3 is 16 amino acids long. This CDR3 reads CASSPSLGTSTDTQYF. The CDR3 DNA reads as TGTGCCAGCAGCCCCTCTCTGGGGACTAGCACAGATACGCAGTATTTT.

This chain joins TRBV5-8 and TRBJ2-3; possible D gene TRBD1, 8 bases. The CDR3 is 16 residues long. Germline assignment: CDR1 SGHTS and CDR2 YDEGEE. Trimming removed 4 bases at V and 1 base at J, with 16 bases between. The CDR3 loop reads CASSANRGGRTDTQYF. The CDR3 DNA is TGTGCCAGCAGCGCAAACAGGGGGGGGCGCACAGATACGCAGTATTTT.